One T cell receptor (beta chain) is described in this entry. Antigen specificity is unknown. TCR cDNA, made by 5'RACE template switching, carried an added universal primer site and UMIs. TCRdb called the 5' RACE reads again in MiXCR, with one record for every CDR3 protein. Among about 630,000 distinct CDR3 sequences listed, 10% to 15% were seen once. This entry comes from a study of T cells after yellow fever vaccination. Study as a whole: SMART-Seq v4 Ultra Low Input prepared libraries from low-cell fractions.

The CDR3 is 16 residues long. Trimming cost V 1 base and J 0 bases, with 10 bases left between them. Germline-derived CDR1 and CDR2 are MGHRA and YSYEKL. Regarding the study as a whole: Though weaker, the secondary response peaked faster, on day 5 versus 15. Reappearing after the booster were most of the clones from primary vaccination (roughly 95% CD4, approximately 89% CD8).

The TCR was taken from a man aged 25 to 45 who received the YFV17D yellow fever vaccine. The chain recombines TRBV4-1 with TRBJ2-1; D gene ambiguous. The material sequenced was PBMCs, taken on the day of the yellow fever booster vaccination. Written as DNA, the CDR3 is TGCGCCAGCAGCCAAGTCCCCGTAGGCTCCTACAATGAGCAGTTCTTC. Translating gives CASSQVPVGSYNEQFF.